What follows are 12 T cell receptor beta chains derived from one specimen sequenced in a study of T cells in Graves' hyperthyroidism and ophthalmopathy. TCR beta CDR3 region amplification was performed from RNA transcripts. Using the HTBI primer set, a first-round RT-PCR was run on the TCR CDR3. TCRdb reprocessed the multiplex PCR reads via MiXCR and lists one record per CDR3 protein. The sample yields around 440,000 distinct CDR3 sequences, approximately 14% seen once. Material: blood. The receptor set was obtained from a woman under 30 with Graves' hyperthyroidism.

In this sample, this clonotype turned up a few times. CDR3 residues: CASSLGQLIGELFF. The CDR3 DNA is TGCGCCAGCAGCTTGGGACAATTAATCGGGGAGCTGTTTTTT. The V call is TRBV5-1, the J call TRBJ2-2; no clear D gene. Germline assignment: CDR1 SGHRS and CDR2 YFSETQ. CDR3 length: 14 residues. V was shortened by 0 bases and J by 7 bases, with 10 bases between the two germline ends.

A few counts support this clonotype. The chain is built from TRBV7-9 and TRBJ2-5; TRBD1 agrees at 8 bases. Germline V gene lookup returns CDR1 SEHNR and CDR2 FQNEAQ (reference sequence). The CDR3 extends over 14 amino acids. J gave up 7 bases and V 5 bases, and 9 bases lay outside the gene matches. This CDR3 reads CASSAPQGVGTQYF. The CDR3 DNA is TGTGCCAGCAGCGCTCCACAGGGGGTAGGGACCCAGTACTTC.

This clonotype was detected many times. The chain recombines TRBV9 with TRBJ2-5, with D perhaps TRBD1 or TRBD2 (5 bases each). The CDR3 loop spans 15 amino acids. From germline, CDR1 is SGDLS and CDR2 YYNGEE. Trimming shortened V by 2 bases and J by 1 base, and 12 bases separated the two germline ends. The CDR3 here is CASSVDGTPQETQYF. The CDR3 nucleotides are TGTGCCAGCAGCGTTGACGGGACCCCCCAAGAGACCCAGTACTTC.

V is TRBV15 and J is TRBJ2-6, with no clear D. The germline gives CDR1 LNHNV, CDR2 YYDKDF (reference sequence). The CDR3 covers 18 residues. The V end was cut by 3 bases, the J end by 12 bases, with 27 bases between. Written as DNA, the CDR3 is TGTGCCACCAGCAGGGGTGACCCATTTGATTCTTTACGGTCCGTCCTGACTTTC. Translation gives CATSRGDPFDSLRSVLTF.

A few counts support this clonotype. V and J are TRBV4-1 and TRBJ2-3; weak D call: TRBD1 (6 bases). CDR1 and CDR2 (germline): MGHRA, YSYEKL. Between the trimmed V and J ends, which lost 0 bases and 2 bases, there was a span of 15 bases. This CDR3 region has 17 residues. The DNA for the CDR3 is TGCGCCAGCAGCCAAGACACAGGGATCGGTAACACAGATACGCAGTATTTT. Protein: CASSQDTGIGNTDTQYF.

This clonotype has just a few counts. This chain connects TRBV6-1 to TRBJ1-2; 8 bases fit TRBD1. Germline V gives CDR1 MNHNS, CDR2 SASEGT. The CDR3 is 16 amino acids. V was pared by 6 bases and J by 6 bases, with 15 bases of the junction left unmatched. CDR3 coding DNA: TGTGCCAGCAGCCCCGCGGGGGCGGACAGGGCAAATGGCTACACCTTC. It encodes CASSPAGADRANGYTF.

This clonotype was seen a handful of times. This could be a read error, since a much larger clone is one nucleotide away. This chain links TRBV10-3 with TRBJ2-3; D gene ambiguous. V lost 10 bases and J 3 bases, leaving 20 bases between the germline ends. Germline V lookup: CDR1 ENHRY, CDR2 SYGVKD. The length of the CDR3 is 15 residues. The CDR3 here is CATRANSQGTDTQYF. The CDR3 DNA is TGTGCCACCCGGGCAAACAGCCAAGGTACAGATACGCAGTATTTT.

The sample holds many counts of this clonotype. J is TRBJ2-1 and V is TRBV9; 10 bases are shared with TRBD2. The CDR3 sequence is 16 residues long. V shed 3 bases and J 8 bases; nucleotides not matched to a gene: 11. CDR1 SGDLS and CDR2 YYNGEE come from the germline V gene. CDR3 protein: CASSASGSYGLDEQFF. CDR3 sequence (DNA): TGTGCCAGCAGCGCTAGCGGGAGTTATGGGTTGGATGAGCAGTTCTTC.

This clonotype was recorded at least ten times. The V call is TRBV7-8, the J call TRBJ2-7; D call uncertain. The V end was cut by 6 bases, the J end by 5 bases, with 11 bases between. CDR3 length: 12 residues. Germline V gene data show CDR1 as SGHVS and CDR2 as FQNEAQ. CDR3 amino acids: CASSPAGNEQYF. The CDR3 nucleotides are TGTGCCAGCAGTCCCGCCGGAAACGAGCAGTACTTC.

This clonotype was counted between two and nine times. The V gene is TRBV7-9, the J gene TRBJ1-4; tentatively, D is TRBD1 (5 bases). There are 14 residues in the CDR3. Looked up from germline, CDR1 is SEHNR and CDR2 is FQNEAQ (reference sequence). The V end lost 8 bases, the J end lost 8 bases, and 18 bases lay between the germline ends. CDR3 sequence: CASGSVGVLEKLFF. For the CDR3, the DNA is TGTGCCAGCGGCAGCGTGGGGGTCCTCGAAAAACTGTTTTTT.

This clonotype showed up just once. The chain employs TRBV7-6 and TRBJ2-1; perhaps TRBD2 as D (5 bases). The CDR3 is 15 amino acids. The V end was cut by 1 base, the J end by 8 bases, with 15 bases between. CDR1 is SGHVS, CDR2 FNYEAQ, per germline. The DNA for the CDR3 is TGTGCCAGCAGCTTAGATGGCTCTAGCAGCCATGAGCAGTTCTTC. This translates into CASSLDGSSSHEQFF. The whole variable domain, remainder taken from reference TRBV7-6 and TRBJ2-1, is GAGVSQSPRYKVTKRGQDVALRCDPISGHVSLYWYRQALGQGPEFLTYFNYEAQQDKSGLPNDRFSAERPEGSISTLTIQRTEQRDSAMYRCASSLDGSSSHEQFFGPGTRLTVL.

Ten or more counts support this clonotype. In DNA, the CDR3 is TGCAGCGCTGCGACAGGGACCAGTCAGCCCCAGCATTTT. Protein product: CSAATGTSQPQHF. The rearrangement joins TRBV29-1 to TRBJ1-5; 7 bases line up with TRBD1. Per the germline V gene, CDR1 is SQVTM and CDR2 is ANQGSEA. V shed 7 bases, J shed 6 bases, and the junction held 9 bases outside the gene matches. The CDR3 covers 13 residues.